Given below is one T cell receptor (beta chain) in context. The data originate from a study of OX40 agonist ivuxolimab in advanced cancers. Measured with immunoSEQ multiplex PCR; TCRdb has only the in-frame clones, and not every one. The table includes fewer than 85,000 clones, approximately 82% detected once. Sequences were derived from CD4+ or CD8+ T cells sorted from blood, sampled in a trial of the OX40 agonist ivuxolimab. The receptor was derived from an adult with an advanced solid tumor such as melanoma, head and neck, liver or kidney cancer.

Here the CDR3 reads CASSPTGAGYGYTF. The CDR3 DNA reads TGTGCCAGCAGTCCGACAGGGGCCGGCTATGGCTACACCTTC. The rearrangement uses TRBV2 and TRBJ1-2, with 8 positions matching TRBD1. CDR3 length: 14 residues. Germline loops: CDR1 SNHLY, CDR2 FYNNEI. V dropped 5 bases and J dropped 4; count of bases not matched to a gene: 6.